These T cell receptor beta chains were read from a single sample in a study of T cell responses to AZD1222 COVID-19 vaccine. Only in-frame clones appear in the TCRdb table, and some are missing; sequencing was by immunoSEQ multiplex PCR. Of roughly 150,000 clones detected, 80% to 95% appear once; the ten largest clones hold under 5%. The sample here was peripheral blood, taken on day 0 of AZD1222 vaccination. The receptors were sampled from an adult in good health. Both conserved end residues are part of each CDR3. A D gene is named only where the DNA matches it firmly. Clone size is given for some rows only: seen once, a few or many times, or a class if the clone is expanded.

v_gene,abundance,d_gene,j_gene,CDR3aa,CDR3nt
TRBV7-3,.,TRBD2,TRBJ2-2,CASSSSGARELFF,TGTGCCAGCAGCTCTAGCGGGGCCCGGGAGCTGTTTTTT
TRBV7-2,.,TRBD1,TRBJ1-4,CASSRGTVNEKLFF,TGTGCCAGCAGCCGCGGGACAGTTAATGAAAAACTGTTTTTT
TRBV11-3,once,.,TRBJ1-4,CASSLVFVEKLFF,TGTGCCAGCAGCTTAGTTTTTGTTGAAAAACTGTTTTTT
TRBV19,.,.,TRBJ1-2,CASSILGGYTF,TGTGCCAGTAGTATTCTCGGGGGCTACACCTTC
TRBV7-9,.,TRBD1,TRBJ1-3,CASSPGQGAKGNTIYF,TGTGCCAGCAGCCCGGGACAGGGGGCGAAAGGAAACACCATATATTTT
TRBV6-2/TRBV6-3,once,.,TRBJ2-7,CASSAGTISEQYF,TGTGCCAGCAGCGCCGGGACGATATCCGAGCAGTACTTC
TRBV20-1,.,.,TRBJ2-7,CSASGTDFSYEQYF,TGCAGTGCTAGTGGGACTGACTTCTCCTACGAGCAGTACTTC
TRBV10-3,.,TRBD1,TRBJ1-1,CAIRSRDRGNTEAFF,TGTGCCATCAGATCGCGGGACAGGGGTAACACTGAAGCTTTCTTT
TRBV7-7,.,TRBD2,TRBJ2-1,CASSRGLAGDEQFF,TGTGCTAGCAGCCGTGGACTAGCGGGAGATGAGCAGTTCTTC
TRBV3-1/TRBV3-2,.,TRBD1,TRBJ2-5,CASSYRTGLQETQYF,TGTGCCAGCAGTTATAGGACAGGGCTTCAAGAGACCCAGTACTTC
TRBV6-1,few,TRBD2,TRBJ2-1,CASSEGFPGLAGGHEQFF,TGTGCCAGCAGTGAAGGCTTTCCTGGACTAGCGGGAGGGCATGAGCAGTTCTTC
TRBV27,.,.,TRBJ2-1,CASREQGAPLLAGRREQFF,TGTGCCAGCAGGGAACAGGGGGCCCCGTTGCTAGCGGGACGTCGGGAGCAGTTCTTC